Following are 32 T cell receptor beta chains from one sample sequenced in a study of T cell responses to AZD1222 COVID-19 vaccine. Sequencing was performed with immunoSEQ multiplex PCR; in TCRdb, only in-frame clones are kept and a portion is missing. Of over 95,000 clones in the sample, roughly 89% were seen once. Sample: peripheral blood, taken on day 0 of AZD1222 vaccination. The receptors were sampled from an adult in good health.

The table lists this clone with a few counts. The V call is TRBV7-2, the J call TRBJ1-2; 9 nucleotides line up with TRBD1. CDR1 is SGHTA, CDR2 FQGNSA, per germline. This CDR3 region has 16 residues. V lost 5 bases to trimming and J lost 7 bases; unmatched junction nucleotides: 14. The CDR3 region has the DNA TGTGCCAGCAGCCCGTTATTCGGGACAGGGAGGGTTGGCTACACCTTC. This sequence encodes CASSPLFGTGRVGYTF.

This clone occurred once. CDR3 amino acids: CASSLAVGHYNEQFF. Written as DNA, the CDR3 is TGTGCCAGCAGCTTAGCAGTTGGCCACTACAATGAGCAGTTCTTC. V is TRBV7-2 and J is TRBJ2-1; D gene unclear. Germline lookup yields CDR1 SGHTA and CDR2 FQGNSA. V lost 0 bases, J lost 3 bases, and 9 bases lay in between. The CDR3 runs 15 residues.

The V gene is TRBV15, the J gene TRBJ2-7, with D unresolved. Trimming left V 0 bases short and J 0 bases short, with 6 bases between. The CDR3 runs to 14 residues. From germline, CDR1 is LNHNV and CDR2 YYDKDF (reference sequence). The CDR3 here is CATSREWASYEQYF. The CDR3 bases are TGTGCCACCAGCAGAGAATGGGCCTCCTACGAGCAGTACTTC.

The chain has TRBV7-9 and TRBJ1-1; the match to TRBD1 covers 7 bases. The germline CDR1 and CDR2 sequences are SEHNR and FQNEAQ (reference sequence). The CDR3 is made up of 15 amino acids. V was pared by 0 bases and J by 1 base, with 2 bases of the junction left unmatched. The CDR3 bases are TGTGCCAGCAGCTTAGCTCCAGGGGGGAACACTGAAGCTTTCTTT. Encoded protein: CASSLAPGGNTEAFF.

The J gene is TRBJ2-1, the V gene TRBV11-1, with 9 nucleotides matching TRBD2. CDR3 length equals 15 residues. After removal of 6 bases from V and 6 bases from J, the junction contained 9 bases not matched to a gene. Per the germline V gene, CDR1 is SGHAT and CDR2 is FQDESV (reference sequence). The CDR3 DNA follows: TGTGCCAGCAGGACCCCGGGACTAGCCTCCAATGAGCAGTTCTTC. This sequence encodes CASRTPGLASNEQFF.

The V and J genes are TRBV2 and TRBJ1-4; D possibly corresponds to TRBD1 (6 bases). CDR1 is SNHLY, CDR2 FYNNEI, per germline. The V gene lost 2 bases and the J gene lost 15 bases, with 19 bases spanning the gap. The CDR3 spans 14 residues. In DNA, the CDR3 is TGTGCCAGCAGTGAAAACGGTCCCAGGGGCAGCATGTTTTTT. It encodes CASSENGPRGSMFF. The full variable domain, completed using reference TRBV2 and TRBJ1-4, is EPEVTQTPSHQVTQMGQEVILRCVPISNHLYFYWYRQILGQKVEFLVSFYNNEISEKSEIFDDQFSVERPDGSNFTLKIRSTKLEDSAMYFCASSENGPRGSMFFGSGTQLSVL.

The chain carries TRBV7-3 and TRBJ2-7, with D possibly called TRBD1 or TRBD2 (5 bases each). V was cut by 6 bases and J by 5 bases, with 14 bases left in between. Germline values: CDR1 SGHTA, CDR2 FQGTGA. There are 13 residues in the CDR3. The CDR3 DNA reads TGTGCCAGCAGTCACACGTGGGGACACGAGCAGTACTTC. It encodes CASSHTWGHEQYF.

V usage is TRBV28 and J usage is TRBJ1-4, with a weak D call TRBD1 (5 bases). The CDR3 runs 15 residues. V was shortened by 6 bases and J by 2 bases, with 13 bases between the two germline ends. Germline V gives CDR1 MDHEN, CDR2 SYDVKM. The CDR3 region is CASRFPGTTNEKLFF. CDR3 DNA: TGTGCCAGCAGATTCCCCGGGACCACTAATGAAAAACTGTTTTTT. The complete variable domain, with remaining parts taken from reference TRBV28 and TRBJ1-4, reads DVKVTQSSRYLVKRTGEKVFLECVQDMDHENMFWYRQDPGLGLRLIYFSYDVKMKEKGDIPEGYSVSREKKERFSLILESASTNQTSMYLCASRFPGTTNEKLFFGSGTQLSVL.

The chain uses TRBV10-1 and TRBJ2-7, with 8 nucleotides matching TRBD2. The CDR3 runs 18 residues. V dropped 8 bases and J dropped 0; count of bases not matched to a gene: 18. The V gene's germline CDR1 is WNHNN and CDR2 SYGVQD (reference sequence). In nucleotides, the CDR3 is TGCGCCAGCGCTCTATATCTCGGGGGGGGGCCCTACTCCTACGAGCAGTACTTC. Residues: CASALYLGGGPYSYEQYF.

The rearrangement uses TRBV2 and TRBJ1-2; TRBD1 aligns across 9 bases. Looked up from germline, CDR1 is SNHLY and CDR2 is FYNNEI. V lost 10 bases to trimming and J lost 3 bases; unmatched junction nucleotides: 9. This CDR3 has 14 amino acids. CDR3: CATRGGQGDYGYTF. The CDR3 nucleotides are TGTGCCACGAGAGGGGGACAGGGCGACTATGGCTACACCTTC.

This rearrangement joins TRBV7-3 to TRBJ2-1, with 7 bases lining up with TRBD1. Germline CDR1 SGHTA, CDR2 FQGTGA. V was pared by 3 bases and J by 4 bases, with 6 bases of the junction left unmatched. The CDR3 loop spans 15 amino acids. The CDR3 DNA reads TGTGCCAGCAGCTTGACGGGACAGAGATACAATGAGCAGTTCTTC. Its protein is CASSLTGQRYNEQFF.

The rearrangement uses TRBV6-5 and TRBJ2-7; D might be TRBD1 (5 bases). V lost 8 bases and J 3 bases, leaving 14 bases between the germline ends. The length of the CDR3 is 13 residues. Germline loops: CDR1 MNHEY, CDR2 SVGAGI. The CDR3 loop reads CASGDSTLYEQYF. The CDR3 DNA is TGTGCCAGCGGCGACAGCACCCTCTACGAGCAGTACTTC.

The CDR3 DNA is TGTGCCAGCAGCCTGACAGGAGTCAGGAACTATGGCTACACCTTC. Translated, it gives CASSLTGVRNYGYTF. The chain has TRBV2 and TRBJ1-2; maybe TRBD1 (6 bases). The CDR3 covers 15 residues. Germline CDR1 and CDR2: SNHLY and FYNNEI. Trimming pared 6 bases from V and 2 bases from J, leaving 16 bases between.

This chain connects TRBV7-3 to TRBJ2-2, with 7 bases matching TRBD1. CDR3 length: 13 residues. Germline V gene sequence: CDR1 SGHTA, CDR2 FQGTGA. V dropped 4 bases and J dropped 6; count of bases not matched to a gene: 2. The CDR3 region is CASSSQGSGELFF. Here the CDR3 DNA reads TGTGCCAGCAGCTCACAGGGGTCCGGGGAGCTGTTTTTT.

This clone was seen a handful of times. The chain joins TRBV7-2 to TRBJ2-7; D gene ambiguous. Trimming left V 3 bases short and J 0 bases short, with 12 bases between. This CDR3 has 15 residues. Germline lookup yields CDR1 SGHTA and CDR2 FQGNSA. The CDR3 region is CASSLSIRSSYEQYF. Here the CDR3 DNA reads TGTGCCAGCAGCTTGAGTATCCGGTCCTCCTACGAGCAGTACTTC.

The rearrangement joins TRBV19 to TRBJ1-5; 8 bases are shared with TRBD1. V shed 4 bases, J shed 3 bases, and the junction held 14 bases outside the gene matches. The germline CDR1 and CDR2 sequences are LNHDA and SQIVND (reference sequence). CDR3 length: 18 amino acids. The CDR3 reads CASSKSKSGQGANQPQHF. CDR3 coding DNA: TGTGCCAGTAGTAAATCGAAAAGTGGGCAGGGGGCCAATCAGCCCCAGCATTTT.

This clone was seen once. This chain connects TRBV24-1 to TRBJ1-1; D ambiguous. Germline values: CDR1 KGHDR, CDR2 SFDVKD. V was shortened by 0 bases and J by 10 bases, with 5 bases between the two germline ends. The CDR3 is 11 amino acids. CDR3 nucleotides: TGTGCCACCAGTGATTTGACGCGAGCTTTCTTT. Translation gives CATSDLTRAFF.

The chain has TRBV7-9 and TRBJ2-2; D uncertain. This CDR3 has 14 amino acids. The germline V and J ends were trimmed by 0 bases and 7 bases, with 9 bases remaining between them. The germline V gene has CDR1 SEHNR and CDR2 FQNEAQ (reference sequence). DNA for the CDR3: TGTGCCAGCAGCTTAGCTTCGGGCGGCGGGGAGCTGTTTTTT. This gives the protein CASSLASGGGELFF.

This rearrangement joins TRBV18 to TRBJ2-4; D is possibly TRBD2 (6 bases). The germline V and J ends were trimmed by 6 bases and 8 bases, with 17 bases remaining between them. Per germline, CDR1 KGHSH and CDR2 LQKENI. CDR3 length: 14 amino acids. The CDR3 spells CASSRERGADIQYF. CDR3 coding DNA: TGTGCCAGCTCCCGGGAGAGAGGGGCGGACATTCAGTACTTC.

This CDR3 is CASSYGKGLSYEQYF. DNA for the CDR3: TGTGCCAGCAGTTACGGGAAGGGGCTCTCCTACGAGCAGTACTTC. V and J are TRBV6-5 and TRBJ2-7, with D possibly matching TRBD1 (5 bases). CDR1 is MNHEY, CDR2 SVGAGI, per germline. V was trimmed by 2 bases and J by 0 bases, leaving 11 bases between them. The CDR3 runs to 15 residues.

This clone appeared a single time. This chain uses TRBV7-9 with TRBJ2-1; a possible D gene is TRBD2 (6 bases). CDR1 SEHNR and CDR2 FQNEAQ come from the germline V gene (reference sequence). V was cut by 5 bases and J by 7 bases, with 24 bases left in between. This CDR3 comprises 17 residues. CDR3 protein: CASSPAGLASLWNEQFF. The CDR3 nucleotides are TGTGCCAGCAGCCCAGCGGGCCTAGCGTCCTTATGGAATGAGCAGTTCTTC.

The chain is built from TRBV4-1 and TRBJ1-4, with no clear D. V was shortened by 0 bases and J by 8 bases, with 13 bases between the two germline ends. The V gene's germline CDR1 is MGHRA and CDR2 YSYEKL. The CDR3 has 15 amino acids. CDR3: CASSQDLRPGEKLFF. DNA of the CDR3: TGCGCCAGCAGCCAAGATCTCCGACCGGGGGAAAAACTGTTTTTT.

This chain uses TRBV3-1 (or the pseudogene TRBV3-2) with TRBJ1-4, with unresolved D. CDR3 length: 15 amino acids. V was pared by 4 bases and J by 0 bases, with 9 bases between. Germline assignment: CDR1 LGHDT and CDR2 YNNKEL (reference sequence). The CDR3 sequence is CASSRAGSTNEKLFF. As DNA, the CDR3 is TGTGCCAGCAGCCGCGCCGGATCAACTAATGAAAAACTGTTTTTT.

The rearrangement joins TRBV6-2 or TRBV6-3 to TRBJ2-2; TRBD1 agrees at 8 bases. The trim removed 3 bases at V and 1 base at J, leaving 7 bases unmatched. CDR3 length equals 17 residues. Per the germline V gene, CDR1 is MNHEY and CDR2 is SVGEGT. CDR3 in amino acids: CASSYKSGTGNTGELFF. The CDR3 coding sequence is TGTGCCAGCAGTTATAAGTCCGGGACAGGGAACACCGGGGAGCTGTTTTTT.

DNA of the CDR3: TGTGCCAGCAGTCCCGGACAGGGGGATCAGCCCCAGCATTTT. It specifies CASSPGQGDQPQHF. The chain recombines TRBV28 with TRBJ1-5; 10 nucleotides line up with TRBD1. The V and J ends lost 5 bases and 5 bases, in that order; junction bases with no gene match: 3. The length of the CDR3 is 14 residues. Per germline, CDR1 MDHEN and CDR2 SYDVKM. The full variable domain, with the rest looked up from reference TRBV28 and TRBJ1-5, is DVKVTQSSRYLVKRTGEKVFLECVQDMDHENMFWYRQDPGLGLRLIYFSYDVKMKEKGDIPEGYSVSREKKERFSLILESASTNQTSMYLCASSPGQGDQPQHFGDGTRLSIL.

The chain carries TRBV9 and TRBJ2-5, with TRBD2 matching 8 bases. Germline V CDR1 and CDR2: SGDLS, YYNGEE. The CDR3 runs to 15 residues. V was pared by 4 bases and J by 2 bases, with 7 bases of the junction left unmatched. CDR3 region: CASSLGASGQETQYF. The CDR3 DNA reads TGTGCCAGCAGCCTCGGGGCTAGCGGGCAAGAGACCCAGTACTTC.

The rearrangement uses TRBV7-2 and TRBJ2-1; D gene uncertain. The V and J ends lost 2 bases and 5 bases respectively, with 10 bases between them. This CDR3 comprises 14 residues. Germline lookup yields CDR1 SGHTA and CDR2 FQGNSA. The CDR3 is CASSLYTPNNEQFF. DNA of the CDR3: TGTGCCAGCAGCTTATATACCCCTAACAATGAGCAGTTCTTC.

The chain carries TRBV11-2 and TRBJ1-2; D not resolved. Germline V gene data show CDR1 as SGHAT and CDR2 as FQNNGV. Trimming removed 5 bases at V and 8 bases at J, with 15 bases between. The CDR3 runs to 13 residues. The CDR3 protein is CASSQQLSSGYTF. The CDR3 DNA follows: TGTGCCAGCAGCCAACAGCTATCTTCGGGCTACACCTTC.

CDR3 nucleotides: TGCGCCAGCAGCCCCACTAGCGGGAGTCACAATGAGCAGTTCTTC. It yields the protein CASSPTSGSHNEQFF. The rearrangement links TRBV5-1 to TRBJ2-1; 11 bases line up with TRBD2. Trimming at V came to 4 bases and at J to 5 bases, leaving 5 bases not matched to a gene. The germline V gene has CDR1 SGHRS and CDR2 YFSETQ. The CDR3 extends over 15 amino acids.

This chain uses TRBV5-1 with TRBJ1-2, with D perhaps matching TRBD1 (5 bases). CDR3 length: 14 amino acids. V dropped 0 bases and J dropped 5 bases, with 11 bases sitting between them. Germline assignment: CDR1 SGHRS and CDR2 YFSETQ. The CDR3 bases are TGCGCCAGCAGCTTGGGGTTTGGGGGTTATGGCTACACCTTC. It specifies CASSLGFGGYGYTF. The complete variable domain, with remaining parts taken from reference TRBV5-1 and TRBJ1-2, reads KAGVTQTPRYLIKTRGQQVTLSCSPISGHRSVSWYQQTPGQGLQFLFEYFSETQRNKGNFPGRFSGRQFSNSRSEMNVSTLELGDSALYLCASSLGFGGYGYTFGSGTRLTVV.

This clone was observed once. This chain uses TRBV2 with TRBJ2-7; D possibly corresponds to TRBD2 (6 bases). CDR3 length: 15 residues. From germline, CDR1 is SNHLY and CDR2 FYNNEI. V lost 0 bases and J 7 bases, leaving 16 bases between the germline ends. The CDR3 spells CASSEAQGLAMEQYF. CDR3 nucleotides: TGTGCCAGCAGTGAAGCGCAGGGACTTGCCATGGAGCAGTACTTC.

The genes are TRBV5-1 and TRBJ2-7; D possibly corresponds to TRBD2 (6 bases). Germline V CDR1 and CDR2: SGHRS, YFSETQ. There are 15 residues in the CDR3. The V end lost 0 bases, the J end lost 1 base, and 11 bases lay between the germline ends. The CDR3 sequence is CASSLDLARSYEQYF. The CDR3 DNA follows: TGCGCCAGCAGCTTGGATCTAGCGCGTTCCTACGAGCAGTACTTC.